The rows below give T cell receptor beta chains drawn from one sample of a study of T-cell reconstitution after alpha-beta-depleted transplantation in children. TCRdb ran MiXCR on the PCR reads and lists one entry per CDR3 protein. The table records fewer than 750,000 distinct CDR3 sequences, more than 20% of them present only once. The sequenced sample was PBMCs, mostly from graft donor cells, obtained 360 days after TCRalphabeta/CD19-depleted stem cell transplant. Receptors were obtained from a boy less than two years old who had a stem cell transplant for acute myeloid leukemia, so the T cells may come from the graft donor. Both conserved end residues are part of each CDR3. Each record gives: clone size, V gene, J gene, D gene, CDR3 protein, CDR3 DNA. D genes are given only for firm matches. Expanded clones are given a class, and other clones once, few, many or no size at all.

many,TRBV4-1,TRBJ2-5,-,CASSRGARETQYF,TGCGCCAGCAGCAGGGGGGCGAGGGAGACCCAGTACTTC
-,TRBV7-2,TRBJ2-3,-,CASSLSVRGAITDTQYF,TGTGCCAGCAGCTTAAGTGTAAGGGGGGCCATCACAGATACGCAGTATTTT
many,TRBV6-5,TRBJ2-2,-,CASSYWGTANTGELFF,TGTGCCAGCAGTTACTGGGGGACGGCGAACACCGGGGAGCTGTTTTTT
-,TRBV28,TRBJ1-1,TRBD1,CASSFSDRGLEAFF,TGTGCCAGCAGTTTCTCCGACAGGGGGCTTGAAGCTTTCTTT
-,TRBV12-3/TRBV12-4,TRBJ2-3,TRBD1,CASSSRTGETDTQYF,TGTGCCAGCAGTTCCCGGACAGGGGAAACAGATACGCAGTATTTT
few,TRBV27,TRBJ2-7,-,CASSQGPPYEQYF,TGTGCCAGCAGTCAGGGCCCCCCCTACGAGCAGTACTTC
-,TRBV7-2,TRBJ2-2,-,CASSLQGMGTGELFF,TGTGCCAGCAGCTTACAGGGGATGGGCACCGGGGAGCTGTTTTTT
many,TRBV12-3/TRBV12-4,TRBJ2-2,-,CASCAYTGELFF,TGTGCCAGCTGTGCCTACACCGGGGAGCTGTTTTTT
-,TRBV11-3,TRBJ2-1,TRBD2,CASSSGTRSSDEQFF,TGTGCCAGCAGCTCCGGGACTAGAAGTAGCGATGAGCAGTTCTTC
many,TRBV6-6,TRBJ1-5,-,CASSWQVNQPQHF,TGTGCCAGCAGTTGGCAGGTTAATCAGCCCCAGCATTTT
once,TRBV10-1,TRBJ2-3,-,CASSDQGIRYTDTQYF,TGCGCCAGCAGTGACCAGGGGATACGGTACACAGATACGCAGTATTTT
-,TRBV30,TRBJ2-4,-,CAWSVPGGPGKNIQYF,TGTGCCTGGAGTGTCCCCGGGGGCCCGGGCAAAAACATTCAGTACTTC
-,TRBV28,TRBJ1-3,TRBD1,CASSQGDRYTIYF,TGTGCCAGCAGTCAGGGGGATAGGTACACCATATATTTT
few,TRBV6-1,TRBJ1-1,TRBD1,CASRAHRGTTEAFF,TGTGCCAGCAGGGCACACAGGGGGACCACTGAAGCTTTCTTT
-,TRBV5-1,TRBJ2-1,TRBD2,CASSLIASGGAGYNEQFF,TGCGCCAGCAGCTTGATAGCTAGCGGGGGGGCCGGCTACAATGAGCAGTTCTTC
many,TRBV6-5,TRBJ2-2,TRBD1,CASSYYAGQGITGELFF,TGTGCCAGCAGTTACTACGCGGGACAGGGGATTACCGGGGAGCTGTTTTTT
few,TRBV20-1,TRBJ2-4,TRBD1,CSAKNTGESKNIQYF,TGCAGTGCAAAGAATACAGGGGAATCCAAAAACATTCAGTACTTC
-,TRBV14,TRBJ2-4,-,CASSQDRQIQYF,TGTGCCAGCAGCCAAGATAGACAGATTCAGTACTTC
few,TRBV15,TRBJ2-3,TRBD2,CATSRGIGGGAADTQYF,TGTGCCACCAGCAGAGGTATCGGCGGGGGGGCTGCAGATACGCAGTATTTT
-,TRBV18,TRBJ1-6,TRBD1,CASSPSQGAQNSPLHF,TGTGCCAGCTCACCATCGCAGGGGGCGCAGAATTCACCCCTCCACTTT
-,TRBV18,TRBJ2-3,-,CASSPEWPTQYF,TGTGCCAGCTCACCAGAGTGGCCTACGCAGTATTTT
many,TRBV28,TRBJ2-4,TRBD1,CASTPGTGKNIQYF,TGTGCCAGCACCCCGGGGACAGGGAAAAACATTCAGTACTTC
few,TRBV20-1,TRBJ2-5,-,CSASQEQETQYF,TGCAGTGCTAGTCAAGAGCAAGAGACCCAGTACTTC
few,TRBV5-4,TRBJ1-2,-,CASSGRVSGYTF,TGTGCCAGCAGCGGCAGGGTCTCTGGCTACACCTTC
-,TRBV6-5,TRBJ1-3,-,CASSYSRTASGNTIYF,TGTGCCAGCAGTTACTCGAGAACGGCCTCTGGAAACACCATATATTTT
few,TRBV13,TRBJ2-5,-,CASSRGPGQQETQYF,TGTGCCAGCAGCCGCGGCCCGGGACAACAAGAGACCCAGTACTTC
-,TRBV29-1,TRBJ1-2,-,CSVPQDEGIIYGYTF,TGCAGCGTCCCCCAGGACGAGGGGATAATCTATGGCTACACCTTC